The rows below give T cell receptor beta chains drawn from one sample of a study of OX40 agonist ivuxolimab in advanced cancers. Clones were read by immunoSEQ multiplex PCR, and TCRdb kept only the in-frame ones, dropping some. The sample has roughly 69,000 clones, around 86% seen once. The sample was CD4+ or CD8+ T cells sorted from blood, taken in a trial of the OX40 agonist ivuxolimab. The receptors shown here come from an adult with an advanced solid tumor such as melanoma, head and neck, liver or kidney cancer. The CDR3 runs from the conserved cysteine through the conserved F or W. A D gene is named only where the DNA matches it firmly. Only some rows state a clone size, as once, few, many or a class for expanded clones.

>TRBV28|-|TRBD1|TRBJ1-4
CASGTRQGSREKLFF
TGTGCCAGCGGTACCCGACAGGGGTCGCGGGAAAAACTGTTTTTT
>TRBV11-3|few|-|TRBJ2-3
CASSLEGLLSDTQYF
TGTGCCAGCAGCTTAGAAGGACTTTTGTCAGATACGCAGTATTTT
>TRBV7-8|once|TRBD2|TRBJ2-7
CASSSGLVPYEQYF
TGTGCCAGCAGCTCCGGACTAGTCCCCTACGAGCAGTACTTC
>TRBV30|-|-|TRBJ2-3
CAWSGDTDTQYF
TGTGCCTGGAGTGGCGATACGGATACGCAGTATTTT
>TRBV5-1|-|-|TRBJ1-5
CASKEGTFSNQPQHF
TGCGCCAGCAAAGAGGGGACATTTAGCAATCAGCCCCAGCATTTT
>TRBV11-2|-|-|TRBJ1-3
CASSLVQQYLLPSGNTIYF
TGTGCCAGCAGCTTAGTGCAGCAATACCTCTTACCCTCTGGAAACACCATATATTTT
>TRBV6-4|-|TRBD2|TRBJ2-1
CASSVNSGGREQFF
TGTGCCAGCAGTGTAAATTCGGGAGGGAGGGAGCAGTTCTTC
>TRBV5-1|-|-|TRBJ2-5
CASSLADETQYF
TGCGCCAGCAGCTTGGCAGACGAGACCCAGTACTTC
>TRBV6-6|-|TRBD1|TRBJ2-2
CASSYGTGGTGELFF
TGTGCCAGCAGTTACGGGACAGGGGGGACCGGGGAGCTGTTTTTT
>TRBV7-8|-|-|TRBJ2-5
CASSSLNTQYF
TGTGCCAGCAGCTCTCTCAATACCCAGTACTTC
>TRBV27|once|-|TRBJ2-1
CASSGPPRGKFF
TGTGCCAGCAGTGGCCCCCCGAGGGGGAAGTTCTTC
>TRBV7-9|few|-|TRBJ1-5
CASSFPGRNQPQHF
TGTGCCAGCAGTTTCCCAGGGCGCAATCAGCCCCAGCATTTT
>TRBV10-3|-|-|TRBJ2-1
CAISGGDTEQFF
TGTGCCATCAGTGGAGGGGACACTGAGCAGTTCTTC
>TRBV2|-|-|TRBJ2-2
CASTADRPTNTGELFF
TGTGCCAGCACAGCGGACAGACCCACAAACACCGGGGAGCTGTTTTTT
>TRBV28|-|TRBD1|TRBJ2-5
CASIPTGTGSAQTQYF
TGTGCCAGCATCCCGACCGGGACAGGGAGTGCCCAGACCCAGTACTTC
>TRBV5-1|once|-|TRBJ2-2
CASWGQVNTGELFF
TGCGCCAGCTGGGGGCAGGTGAACACCGGGGAGCTGTTTTTT
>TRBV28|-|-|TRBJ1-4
CASSPGGAANEKLFF
TGTGCCAGCAGCCCCGGGGGGGCGGCTAATGAAAAACTGTTTTTT
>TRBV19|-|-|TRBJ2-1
CASSTLPNEQFF
TGTGCCAGTAGTACCCTCCCCAATGAGCAGTTCTTC
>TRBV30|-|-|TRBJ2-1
CAWSPPWTSEQFF
TGTGCCTGGAGTCCGCCCTGGACAAGTGAGCAGTTCTTC
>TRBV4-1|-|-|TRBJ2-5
CASSPLGEAETQYF
TGCGCCAGCAGCCCCCTAGGCGAGGCAGAGACCCAGTACTTC
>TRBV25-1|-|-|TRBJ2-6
CASSAGDYNSGANVLTF
TGTGCCAGCAGTGCAGGGGACTACAACTCTGGGGCCAACGTCCTGACTTTC
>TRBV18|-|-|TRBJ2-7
CASSPDGARGYEQYF
TGTGCCAGCTCACCGGATGGGGCAAGGGGATACGAGCAGTACTTC
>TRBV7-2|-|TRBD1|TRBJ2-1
CASSLGGTGGTRNEQFF
TGTGCCAGCAGCTTAGGTGGGACAGGGGGTACGAGAAATGAGCAGTTCTTC
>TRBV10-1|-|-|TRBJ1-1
CASSDVRVEMDTEAFF
TGCGCCAGCAGTGACGTCAGGGTGGAAATGGACACTGAAGCTTTCTTT
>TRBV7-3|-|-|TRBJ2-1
CASSLGPSSYNEQFF
TGTGCCAGCAGCTTGGGACCCAGCTCCTACAATGAGCAGTTCTTC
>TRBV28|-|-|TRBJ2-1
CASSLSGPASKYNEQFF
TGTGCCAGCAGTTTATCCGGTCCGGCCTCAAAATACAATGAGCAGTTCTTC
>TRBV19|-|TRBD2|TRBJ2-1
CAVTRGLAGVGEQFF
TGTGCCGTAACTCGTGGACTAGCGGGAGTCGGGGAGCAGTTCTTC
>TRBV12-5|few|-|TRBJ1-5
CASGLGPPEGTNQPQHF
TGTGCTAGTGGTTTGGGGCCCCCGGAGGGAACCAATCAGCCCCAGCATTTT
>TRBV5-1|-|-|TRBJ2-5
CASSFNALSAETQYF
TGCGCCAGCAGCTTCAACGCCCTTTCGGCGGAGACCCAGTACTTC
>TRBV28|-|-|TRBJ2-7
CASSSGQYEQYF
TGTGCCAGCAGTTCCGGACAGTACGAGCAGTACTTC
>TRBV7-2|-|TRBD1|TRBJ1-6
CASSSRTGSNSPLHF
TGTGCCAGCAGCAGTCGGACAGGGTCGAATTCACCCCTCCACTTT
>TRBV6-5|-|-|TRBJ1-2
CASSRSWGGGYGYTF
TGTGCCAGCAGCCGTTCGTGGGGAGGGGGCTATGGCTACACCTTC
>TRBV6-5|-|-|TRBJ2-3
CASSYSKAGPDTQYF
TGTGCCAGCAGTTACTCGAAGGCAGGCCCAGATACGCAGTATTTT
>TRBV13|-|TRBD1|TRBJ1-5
CASSRQGGNQPQHF
TGTGCCAGCAGTCGACAGGGGGGAAATCAGCCCCAGCATTTT
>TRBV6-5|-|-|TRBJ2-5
CASSRSYSQETQYF
TGTGCCAGCAGTCGATCCTACTCCCAAGAGACCCAGTACTTC
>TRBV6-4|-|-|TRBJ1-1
CARVEAFF
TGTGCCAGGGTTGAAGCTTTCTTT
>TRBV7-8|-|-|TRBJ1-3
CASSQRRSGNTIYF
TGTGCCAGCAGCCAGAGGCGCTCTGGAAACACCATATATTTT
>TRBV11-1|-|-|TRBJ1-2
CASSLARGRGRLGYTF
TGTGCCAGCAGCTTAGCGAGAGGTAGAGGGCGACTTGGCTACACCTTC
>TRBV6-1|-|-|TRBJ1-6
CASSENSPLHF
TGTGCCAGCAGTGAAAATTCACCCCTCCACTTT
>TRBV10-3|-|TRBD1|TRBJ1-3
CAISPGQGSGNTIYF
TGTGCCATCAGTCCGGGACAGGGTTCAGGAAACACCATATATTTT
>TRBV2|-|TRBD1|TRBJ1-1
CASRRDRGGSTEAFF
TGTGCCAGCAGACGGGACAGGGGGGGGAGCACTGAAGCTTTCTTT
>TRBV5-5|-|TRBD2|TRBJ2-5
CASSSEGLAGGRETQYF
TGTGCCAGCAGCTCAGAAGGACTAGCGGGAGGTCGGGAGACCCAGTACTTC
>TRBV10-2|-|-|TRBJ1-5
CASSTGRLNQPQHF
TGCGCCAGCAGTACAGGGAGACTCAATCAGCCCCAGCATTTT
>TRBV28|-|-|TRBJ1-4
CASSSPGPEDEKLFF
TGTGCCAGCAGCTCTCCGGGGCCCGAGGATGAAAAACTGTTTTTT
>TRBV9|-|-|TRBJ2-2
CASSVGDRPAGELFF
TGTGCCAGCAGCGTAGGAGACAGGCCGGCGGGGGAGCTGTTTTTT
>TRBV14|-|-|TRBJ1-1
CASSHTGMHTEAFF
TGTGCCAGCAGTCACACAGGGATGCACACTGAAGCTTTCTTT
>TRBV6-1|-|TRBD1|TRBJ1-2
CASGDRGNYGYTF
TGTGCCAGTGGGGACAGGGGGAACTATGGCTACACCTTC
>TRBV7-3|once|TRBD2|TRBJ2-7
CASSEAGLAGGIAEQYF
TGTGCCAGCAGCGAGGCGGGACTAGCGGGGGGGATCGCCGAGCAGTACTTC
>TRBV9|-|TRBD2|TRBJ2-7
CASSLTGTSSYEQYF
TGTGCCAGCAGCCTCACCGGGACTAGTTCCTACGAGCAGTACTTC
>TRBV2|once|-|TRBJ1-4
CASQGSYEKLFF
TGTGCCAGCCAGGGATCCTATGAAAAACTGTTTTTT